This T cell receptor (beta chain) was identified during a study of blood T cell repertoires in COVID-19. Whole-study context: Samples taken during acute and convalescent COVID-19 were collected in the United States, Italy and Spain. PBMCs, B-cell-depleted T cells, or T cells provided the cDNA or gDNA that made up the material.

The trim removed 5 bases at V and 6 bases at J, leaving 8 bases unmatched. This CDR3 contains 14 residues. Germline-derived CDR1 and CDR2 are MNHEY and SVGEGT. This clone was picked up a small number of times. Per the original data handling: Estimation of nucleated cell counts was performed using reference gene primer amplification. The method was immunoSEQ multiplex PCR; TCRdb's version includes in-frame clones alone and lacks a portion of them. That table furnishes V, J and clone size, whereas the DNA furnished D and trimming. The sample contains 18,000 or so clones, roughly 88% of which appear only once.

V and J are TRBV6-2 or TRBV6-3 and TRBJ2-7; the match to TRBD1 covers 9 bases. The receptor was isolated from a man aged 35 to 55 with active COVID-19. The specimen was peripheral blood. As DNA, the CDR3 is TGTGCCAGCAGTCGGACAGGGGCGGTGGGCGAGCAGTACTTC. It translates to CASSRTGAVGEQYF.